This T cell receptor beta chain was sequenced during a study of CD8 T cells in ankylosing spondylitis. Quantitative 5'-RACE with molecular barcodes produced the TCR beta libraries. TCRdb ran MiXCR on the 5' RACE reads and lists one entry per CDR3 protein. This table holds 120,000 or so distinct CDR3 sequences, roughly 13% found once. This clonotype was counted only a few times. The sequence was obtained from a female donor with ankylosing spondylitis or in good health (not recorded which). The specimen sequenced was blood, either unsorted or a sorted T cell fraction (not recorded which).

CDR3 loop: CASSLGQSGELFF. The CDR3 DNA follows: TGTGCCAGCAGCCTAGGACAGTCCGGGGAGCTGTTTTTT. The chain employs TRBV5-5 and TRBJ2-2; a weak D match, TRBD1 (6 bases). Germline CDR1 is SGHKS and CDR2 is YYEKEE (reference sequence). The CDR3 consists of 13 residues. The V and J ends lost 4 bases and 6 bases respectively, with 10 bases between them.